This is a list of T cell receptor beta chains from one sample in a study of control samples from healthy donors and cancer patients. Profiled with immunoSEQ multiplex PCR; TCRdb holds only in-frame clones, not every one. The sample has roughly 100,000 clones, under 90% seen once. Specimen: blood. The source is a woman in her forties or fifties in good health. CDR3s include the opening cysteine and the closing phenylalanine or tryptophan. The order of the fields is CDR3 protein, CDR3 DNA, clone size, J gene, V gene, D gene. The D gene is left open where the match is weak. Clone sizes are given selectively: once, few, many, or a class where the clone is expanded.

CDR3aa: CASSQDLGAVGGYTF; CDR3nt: TGTGCCAGCAGCCAAGATTTGGGGGCCGTGGGAGGCTACACCTTC; abundance: few; j_gene: TRBJ1-2; v_gene: TRBV3-1/TRBV3-2; d_gene: .
CDR3aa: CASSPRTGGNTGELFF; CDR3nt: TGTGCCAGCTCACCAAGGACAGGTGGGAACACCGGGGAGCTGTTTTTT; abundance: .; j_gene: TRBJ2-2; v_gene: TRBV18; d_gene: TRBD1
CDR3aa: CASSETRGPNSPLHF; CDR3nt: TGTGCCAGCAGTGAGACGAGGGGGCCGAATTCACCCCTCCACTTT; abundance: .; j_gene: TRBJ1-6; v_gene: TRBV2; d_gene: TRBD1
CDR3aa: CASSVLAGSPGSYNEQFF; CDR3nt: TGTGCCAGCAGTGTTCTAGCGGGAAGCCCGGGGTCCTACAATGAGCAGTTCTTC; abundance: .; j_gene: TRBJ2-1; v_gene: TRBV6-4; d_gene: TRBD2
CDR3aa: CASSYSSKNTEAFF; CDR3nt: TGTGCCAGCAGTTACTCGAGCAAGAACACTGAAGCTTTCTTT; abundance: .; j_gene: TRBJ1-1; v_gene: TRBV6-2/TRBV6-3; d_gene: .
CDR3aa: CASSSWTGRTGELFF; CDR3nt: TGTGCCAGCAGCTCGTGGACAGGGCGGACCGGGGAGCTGTTTTTT; abundance: .; j_gene: TRBJ2-2; v_gene: TRBV5-4; d_gene: TRBD1
CDR3aa: CASSLSPGQGRSYTF; CDR3nt: TGTGCCAGCAGCCTCTCTCCGGGACAGGGACGGAGCTACACCTTC; abundance: .; j_gene: TRBJ1-2; v_gene: TRBV7-2; d_gene: TRBD1
CDR3aa: CASSTTGSREQYF; CDR3nt: TGTGCCAGCAGCACCACAGGGAGTAGGGAGCAGTACTTC; abundance: once; j_gene: TRBJ2-7; v_gene: TRBV12-3/TRBV12-4; d_gene: .
CDR3aa: CASSYVGGGYTF; CDR3nt: TGTGCCAGCAGTTACGTGGGTGGTGGCTACACCTTC; abundance: .; j_gene: TRBJ1-2; v_gene: TRBV6-5; d_gene: .
CDR3aa: CASSRTGVRLEAFF; CDR3nt: TGTGCCAGCAGTCGAACAGGGGTTCGGCTTGAAGCTTTCTTT; abundance: many; j_gene: TRBJ1-1; v_gene: TRBV28; d_gene: TRBD1
CDR3aa: CATSNTGISGANVLTF; CDR3nt: TGTGCCACCAGCAATACAGGGATCTCTGGGGCCAACGTCCTGACTTTC; abundance: .; j_gene: TRBJ2-6; v_gene: TRBV24-1; d_gene: .
CDR3aa: CASSLNMNTGELFF; CDR3nt: TGTGCCAGCAGCTTGAATATGAACACCGGGGAGCTGTTTTTT; abundance: .; j_gene: TRBJ2-2; v_gene: TRBV5-6; d_gene: .
CDR3aa: CASGMDSSYEQYF; CDR3nt: TGTGCTAGTGGTATGGACAGCTCCTACGAGCAGTACTTC; abundance: .; j_gene: TRBJ2-7; v_gene: TRBV12-5; d_gene: .
CDR3aa: CASSLPGQIYEQYF; CDR3nt: TGTGCCAGCAGCTTGCCGGGACAGATCTACGAGCAGTACTTC; abundance: .; j_gene: TRBJ2-7; v_gene: TRBV5-6; d_gene: TRBD1
CDR3aa: CASMAQDIQYF; CDR3nt: TGTGCCAGCATGGCGCAAGACATTCAGTACTTC; abundance: .; j_gene: TRBJ2-4; v_gene: TRBV3-1/TRBV3-2; d_gene: .
CDR3aa: CASSQSLGGGQQTQYF; CDR3nt: TGTGCCAGCAGCCAGTCCCTAGGGGGGGGCCAACAGACCCAGTACTTC; abundance: once; j_gene: TRBJ2-5; v_gene: TRBV4-2; d_gene: .
CDR3aa: CATSRDVEKLFF; CDR3nt: TGTGCCACCAGCAGAGACGTAGAAAAACTGTTTTTT; abundance: .; j_gene: TRBJ1-4; v_gene: TRBV15; d_gene: .
CDR3aa: CASSDARGYGYTF; CDR3nt: TGTGCCAGCAGTGACGCACGCGGCTATGGCTACACCTTC; abundance: .; j_gene: TRBJ1-2; v_gene: TRBV2; d_gene: .
CDR3aa: CASSPSLGREKLFF; CDR3nt: TGCGCCAGCAGCCCTTCTTTGGGACGGGAAAAACTGTTTTTT; abundance: .; j_gene: TRBJ1-4; v_gene: TRBV4-3; d_gene: .
CDR3aa: CASSQEGTTNEKLFF; CDR3nt: TGTGCCAGCAGCCAAGAAGGGACGACTAATGAAAAACTGTTTTTT; abundance: .; j_gene: TRBJ1-4; v_gene: TRBV4-2; d_gene: .
CDR3aa: CASSLWDSQETQYF; CDR3nt: TGTGCCAGCAGCTTATGGGACAGCCAAGAGACCCAGTACTTC; abundance: many; j_gene: TRBJ2-5; v_gene: TRBV7-8; d_gene: TRBD1
CDR3aa: CSVAGGNQPQHF; CDR3nt: TGCAGCGTTGCAGGGGGCAATCAGCCCCAGCATTTT; abundance: .; j_gene: TRBJ1-5; v_gene: TRBV29-1; d_gene: .
CDR3aa: CASSASGFNEQFF; CDR3nt: TGTGCCAGCAGCGCCTCAGGGTTCAATGAGCAGTTCTTC; abundance: .; j_gene: TRBJ2-1; v_gene: TRBV9; d_gene: .
CDR3aa: CASSVEGWGEKLFF; CDR3nt: TGCGCCAGCAGCGTGGAGGGGTGGGGTGAAAAACTGTTTTTT; abundance: few; j_gene: TRBJ1-4; v_gene: TRBV5-1; d_gene: .
CDR3aa: CASRERQNSNQPQHF; CDR3nt: TGTGCCAGTAGGGAGAGACAAAATAGCAATCAGCCCCAGCATTTT; abundance: once; j_gene: TRBJ1-5; v_gene: TRBV19; d_gene: .
CDR3aa: CASSPGGGSEAFF; CDR3nt: TGTGCCAGCTCACCAGGAGGGGGCTCTGAAGCTTTCTTT; abundance: .; j_gene: TRBJ1-1; v_gene: TRBV18; d_gene: TRBD1
CDR3aa: CATSANRGGYGYTF; CDR3nt: TGTGCCACCAGCGCCAACAGGGGCGGCTATGGCTACACCTTC; abundance: .; j_gene: TRBJ1-2; v_gene: TRBV15; d_gene: TRBD1
CDR3aa: CASVKSQGITNYGYTF; CDR3nt: TGTGCTAGTGTTAAATCACAGGGAATTACGAACTATGGCTACACCTTC; abundance: .; j_gene: TRBJ1-2; v_gene: TRBV12-5; d_gene: .
CDR3aa: CASSSQGGGTEAFF; CDR3nt: TGTGCCAGCAGCAGTCAGGGAGGGGGAACTGAAGCTTTCTTT; abundance: .; j_gene: TRBJ1-1; v_gene: TRBV6-5; d_gene: .
CDR3aa: CATSSPGESYEQYF; CDR3nt: TGTGCCACCAGCAGTCCAGGGGAGTCCTACGAGCAGTACTTC; abundance: .; j_gene: TRBJ2-7; v_gene: TRBV15; d_gene: .
CDR3aa: CASRVQGGNEQFF; CDR3nt: TGTGCCAGTAGGGTACAGGGGGGGAATGAGCAGTTCTTC; abundance: once; j_gene: TRBJ2-1; v_gene: TRBV19; d_gene: .
CDR3aa: CASHYGELFF; CDR3nt: TGTGCCAGTCACTACGGGGAGCTGTTTTTT; abundance: few; j_gene: TRBJ2-2; v_gene: TRBV19; d_gene: .
CDR3aa: CASSLGQGGYGYTF; CDR3nt: TGTGCCAGCAGCCTAGGACAGGGAGGCTATGGCTACACCTTC; abundance: .; j_gene: TRBJ1-2; v_gene: TRBV11-1; d_gene: TRBD1
CDR3aa: CASSRTGDTEAFF; CDR3nt: TGCGCCAGCAGCAGGACAGGCGACACTGAAGCTTTCTTT; abundance: .; j_gene: TRBJ1-1; v_gene: TRBV5-1; d_gene: TRBD1
CDR3aa: CASSQDYSGGSGNTIYF; CDR3nt: TGCGCCAGCAGCCAAGATTATTCGGGCGGCTCTGGAAACACCATATATTTT; abundance: .; j_gene: TRBJ1-3; v_gene: TRBV4-3; d_gene: .
CDR3aa: CSAKKSDTQYF; CDR3nt: TGCAGTGCTAAGAAGAGCGATACGCAGTATTTT; abundance: few; j_gene: TRBJ2-3; v_gene: TRBV20-1; d_gene: .
CDR3aa: CASSFPGSYGYTF; CDR3nt: TGTGCCAGCAGCTTTCCCGGGTCCTATGGCTACACCTTC; abundance: few; j_gene: TRBJ1-2; v_gene: TRBV7-2; d_gene: .
CDR3aa: CASSLAGVGNTIYF; CDR3nt: TGCGCCAGCAGCTTGGCAGGGGTAGGAAACACCATATATTTT; abundance: .; j_gene: TRBJ1-3; v_gene: TRBV5-1; d_gene: .
CDR3aa: CATSPIAVSYNEQFF; CDR3nt: TGTGCCACCAGCCCTATAGCGGTTTCCTACAATGAGCAGTTCTTC; abundance: .; j_gene: TRBJ2-1; v_gene: TRBV15; d_gene: .
CDR3aa: CASSPSLTGNTEAFF; CDR3nt: TGCGCCAGCAGCCCTTCCCTTACAGGGAACACTGAAGCTTTCTTT; abundance: .; j_gene: TRBJ1-1; v_gene: TRBV5-1; d_gene: .
CDR3aa: CASSWSGLRGQQYF; CDR3nt: TGTGCCAGCAGTTGGTCGGGCCTCAGAGGCCAGCAGTACTTC; abundance: .; j_gene: TRBJ2-7; v_gene: TRBV6-2/TRBV6-3; d_gene: .
CDR3aa: CASKRTGDNFQQFF; CDR3nt: TGTGCCAGCAAAAGGACTGGGGATAACTTTCAGCAGTTCTTC; abundance: few; j_gene: TRBJ2-1; v_gene: TRBV11-3; d_gene: .
CDR3aa: CASSPISGIRTDTQYF; CDR3nt: TGTGCCAGCAGCCCGATTTCCGGGATCCGCACAGATACGCAGTATTTT; abundance: .; j_gene: TRBJ2-3; v_gene: TRBV11-3; d_gene: .
CDR3aa: CASSFRAGAQPQHF; CDR3nt: TGTGCCAGCAGTTTTAGGGCAGGGGCTCAGCCCCAGCATTTT; abundance: .; j_gene: TRBJ1-5; v_gene: TRBV28; d_gene: .
CDR3aa: CASSPQVSGNTIYF; CDR3nt: TGTGCCAGTAGTCCTCAGGTTTCCGGAAACACCATATATTTT; abundance: .; j_gene: TRBJ1-3; v_gene: TRBV19; d_gene: .
CDR3aa: CASSYDRATEAFF; CDR3nt: TGTGCCAGCAGCTACGACAGGGCCACTGAAGCTTTCTTT; abundance: .; j_gene: TRBJ1-1; v_gene: TRBV7-2; d_gene: TRBD1
CDR3aa: CASSATSGGFYGYTF; CDR3nt: TGTGCCAGCAGTGCCACGTCAGGGGGCTTCTATGGCTACACCTTC; abundance: .; j_gene: TRBJ1-2; v_gene: TRBV6-4; d_gene: TRBD1
CDR3aa: CASSKTGFGKNIQYF; CDR3nt: TGTGCCAGTAGCAAGACAGGGTTCGGCAAAAACATTCAGTACTTC; abundance: .; j_gene: TRBJ2-4; v_gene: TRBV19; d_gene: TRBD1
CDR3aa: CASSLVSQGYNEQFF; CDR3nt: TGTGCCAGCAGCTTAGTTTCCCAGGGGTACAATGAGCAGTTCTTC; abundance: .; j_gene: TRBJ2-1; v_gene: TRBV7-2; d_gene: .
CDR3aa: CASSQYFGPNQPQHF; CDR3nt: TGTGCCAGCAGCCAATATTTCGGCCCCAATCAGCCCCAGCATTTT; abundance: once; j_gene: TRBJ1-5; v_gene: TRBV16; d_gene: .
CDR3aa: CASRYRDGPNYGYTF; CDR3nt: TGTGCCAGCAGGTACCGGGACGGACCTAACTATGGCTACACCTTC; abundance: .; j_gene: TRBJ1-2; v_gene: TRBV7-2; d_gene: .
CDR3aa: CSARQVSTEAFF; CDR3nt: TGCAGCGCCCGACAGGTGTCAACTGAAGCTTTCTTT; abundance: once; j_gene: TRBJ1-1; v_gene: TRBV29-1; d_gene: .
CDR3aa: CASSEYGVNTEAFF; CDR3nt: TGTGCCAGCAGTGAATATGGTGTGAACACTGAAGCTTTCTTT; abundance: .; j_gene: TRBJ1-1; v_gene: TRBV2; d_gene: .
CDR3aa: CSASRGLGEKLFF; CDR3nt: TGCAGTGCTAGTCGGGGGCTTGGGGAAAAACTGTTTTTT; abundance: .; j_gene: TRBJ1-4; v_gene: TRBV20-1; d_gene: .
CDR3aa: CASSSGGANTDTQYF; CDR3nt: TGCGCCAGCAGTTCCGGGGGGGCCAACACAGATACGCAGTATTTT; abundance: once; j_gene: TRBJ2-3; v_gene: TRBV4-3; d_gene: TRBD2
CDR3aa: CSVVGTVRGEQYF; CDR3nt: TGCAGCGTTGTGGGGACAGTTCGAGGCGAGCAGTACTTC; abundance: medium-sized; j_gene: TRBJ2-7; v_gene: TRBV29-1; d_gene: TRBD1
CDR3aa: CASSPDRQGTYGYTF; CDR3nt: TGTGCCAGCAGCCCAGATCGACAGGGGACCTATGGCTACACCTTC; abundance: .; j_gene: TRBJ1-2; v_gene: TRBV9; d_gene: TRBD1
CDR3aa: CASSSRGRDTQYF; CDR3nt: TGTGCCAGCAGCTCTCGGGGGCGAGATACGCAGTATTTT; abundance: .; j_gene: TRBJ2-3; v_gene: TRBV11-3; d_gene: .